The 32 T cell receptor beta chains below all came from one sample that was sequenced in a study of shared clonotypes between healthy human individuals. The assay was immunoSEQ multiplex PCR, and TCRdb's table has in-frame clones only and misses some. The table lists a few million clones, 85% to 95% of them singletons, with 0.37% in the top ten. Sequencing used naive CD4+ T cells from PBMCs. The subset: CD45RA+ positively selected. The source of these receptors is a man between 18 and 35 years old in good health. Some clones in this sample may be carry-over from other donors' samples.

On this clone itself: The sample contains more than one DNA sequence encoding this CDR3. The chain employs TRBV28 and TRBJ1-1, with D perhaps matching TRBD1 (5 bases). Per the germline V gene, CDR1 is MDHEN and CDR2 is SYDVKM. The CDR3 has 14 amino acids. V was shortened by 5 bases and J by 0 bases, with 10 bases between the two germline ends. In nucleotides, the CDR3 is TGTGCCAGCAGTACGGGGACCATGAACACTGAAGCTTTCTTT. It specifies CASSTGTMNTEAFF.

The rearrangement uses TRBV18 and TRBJ1-1; D unclear. The CDR3 is 12 residues long. V lost 10 bases, J lost 7 bases, and 16 bases lay in between. The germline CDR1 and CDR2 sequences are KGHSH and LQKENI. The CDR3 reads CANFLASGEAFF. DNA of the CDR3: TGTGCCAACTTCCTCGCGTCGGGTGAAGCTTTCTTT.

The chain joins TRBV28 to TRBJ2-1, with 7 positions matching TRBD2. V shed 3 bases, J shed 9 bases, and the junction held 5 bases outside the gene matches. The CDR3 runs to 13 residues. Germline CDR1 reads MDHEN; CDR2 reads SYDVKM. The CDR3 nucleotides are TGTGCCAGCAGTTTGTTGGCGGGAGTTGAGCAGTTCTTC. It specifies CASSLLAGVEQFF. Full variable domain (rest looked up from reference TRBV28 and TRBJ2-1): DVKVTQSSRYLVKRTGEKVFLECVQDMDHENMFWYRQDPGLGLRLIYFSYDVKMKEKGDIPEGYSVSREKKERFSLILESASTNQTSMYLCASSLLAGVEQFFGPGTRLTVL.

This rearrangement joins TRBV4-1 to TRBJ1-5; 8 nucleotides align to TRBD1. From germline, CDR1 is MGHRA and CDR2 YSYEKL. Losses at the gene ends were 4 bases for V and 7 bases for J; bases not matched to a gene: 12. CDR3 length: 16 residues. The CDR3 here is CASSLNPGTGQQPQHF. CDR3 coding DNA: TGCGCCAGCAGCCTGAACCCCGGGACAGGTCAACAGCCCCAGCATTTT.

The CDR3 DNA reads as TGTGCCAGCGATGATAGGATGGTAAATCAGCCCCAGCATTTT. Its translation is CASDDRMVNQPQHF. The chain uses TRBV5-6 and TRBJ1-5; D gene unclear. Trimming stripped 7 bases from V and 4 bases from J, with 15 bases between. Germline CDR1 reads SGHDT; CDR2 reads YYEEEE. This CDR3 is built from 14 residues.

The chain links TRBV5-1 to TRBJ2-7; 8 nucleotides match TRBD1. The junction had 4 bases not matched to a gene; V was cut back by 6 bases and J by 2 bases. The CDR3 is 13 residues long. Per germline, CDR1 SGHRS and CDR2 YFSETQ. Written as DNA, the CDR3 is TGCGCCAGCAATTCGGGACAGGCCTACGAGCAGTACTTC. Amino acids: CASNSGQAYEQYF.

This sequence joins TRBV5-1 and TRBJ1-4; D ambiguous. In germline, CDR1 is SGHRS, CDR2 YFSETQ. The CDR3 spans 13 residues. V was pared by 1 base and J by 8 bases, with 9 bases between. The CDR3 here is CASSLWTGEKLFF. CDR3 bases: TGCGCCAGCAGCTTGTGGACGGGCGAAAAACTGTTTTTT.

The rearrangement uses TRBV7-2 and TRBJ2-7; 8 positions match TRBD2. The germline V gene encodes CDR1 SGHTA and CDR2 FQGNSA. The CDR3 runs 17 residues. Trimming cost V 4 bases and J 4 bases; bases outside gene matches: 15. CDR3 region: CASSSPSERGRRYEQYF. CDR3 DNA sequence: TGTGCCAGCAGCTCCCCCTCCGAGCGCGGGAGGAGATACGAGCAGTACTTC.

The rearrangement uses TRBV5-1 and TRBJ1-3; 9 nucleotides align to TRBD1. Germline V gene sequence: CDR1 SGHRS, CDR2 YFSETQ. The CDR3 contains 19 residues. The V gene end was trimmed by 5 bases and the J gene end by 1 base; junction bases not matched to a gene: 16. CDR3 DNA: TGCGCCAGCAGTCAAACAGGGGGCCTAGGAAGCGTGTCTGGAAACACCATATATTTT. It encodes CASSQTGGLGSVSGNTIYF.

This chain links TRBV5-4 with TRBJ2-7, with D tentatively TRBD1 (8 bases). The germline gives CDR1 SGHNT, CDR2 YYREEE (reference sequence). The CDR3 extends over 14 amino acids. The ends were cut back, 7 bases at V and 6 bases at J, with 20 bases in the middle. For the CDR3, the DNA is TGTGCCAGCTTACCGGACAGGGAGGGGAGCGAGCAGTACTTC. This encodes CASLPDREGSEQYF.

The chain is built from TRBV28 and TRBJ1-4; 9 nucleotides align to TRBD1. The V segment lost 5 bases and the J segment 10 bases; nucleotides outside the gene matches: 5. The CDR3 loop spans 13 amino acids. Germline CDR1 reads MDHEN; CDR2 reads SYDVKM. DNA of the CDR3: TGTGCCAGCAGTACCCCGGACAGGGGAAAACTGTTTTTT. It is translated as CASSTPDRGKLFF.

The gene calls are TRBV7-9 and TRBJ2-5, with TRBD2 matching 15 bases. The length of the CDR3 is 18 residues. With V trimmed by 6 bases and J by 3 bases, 11 bases remained unmatched. Germline-derived CDR1 and CDR2 are SEHNR and FQNEAQ (reference sequence). The CDR3 loop is CASRPKGGLAGGKETQYF. The CDR3 DNA reads as TGTGCCAGCAGGCCAAAGGGGGGACTAGCGGGAGGTAAAGAGACCCAGTACTTC.

The J gene is TRBJ2-7, the V gene TRBV5-1, with TRBD2 identical over 10 bases. V was pared by 5 bases and J by 7 bases, with 9 bases of the junction left unmatched. Germline-derived CDR1 and CDR2 are SGHRS and YFSETQ. The CDR3 is made up of 14 amino acids. Here the CDR3 reads CASRGTSGVLEQYF. For the CDR3, the DNA is TGCGCCAGCAGGGGAACTAGCGGGGTTCTAGAGCAGTACTTC.

The J gene is TRBJ2-7, the V gene TRBV7-9, with TRBD1 matching over 9 bases. CDR1 and CDR2 from the germline V gene are SEHNR and FQNEAQ (reference sequence). CDR3 size: 16 residues. V gave up 5 bases and J gave up 2 bases; unmatched junction bases: 10. CDR3 in amino acids: CASSHAPGTGTYEQYF. CDR3 nucleotide sequence: TGTGCCAGCAGCCATGCGCCCGGGACAGGGACCTACGAGCAGTACTTC.

This chain links TRBV2 with TRBJ2-5, with 9 bases matching TRBD1. Per the germline V gene, CDR1 is SNHLY and CDR2 is FYNNEI. V gave up 7 bases and J gave up 5 bases; unmatched junction bases: 8. The CDR3 sequence is 14 residues long. The DNA of the CDR3 is TGTGCCAGCACCTCACACGGACAGGGGGAGACCCAGTACTTC. Translating gives CASTSHGQGETQYF.

This chain links TRBV27 with TRBJ2-3; D not certain. V was clipped by 6 bases and J by 3 bases, with 16 bases between them. CDR3 length: 15 amino acids. Per the germline V gene, CDR1 is MNHEY and CDR2 is SMNVEV (reference sequence). In DNA, the CDR3 is TGTGCCAGCAGCGCCCGTTTCGGAGCGACAGATACGCAGTATTTT. It specifies CASSARFGATDTQYF.

For this clone: A junction end diverges from the germline sequence, so it may reflect a read error. The rearrangement links TRBV18 to TRBJ2-2; 10 nucleotides agree with TRBD2. Germline CDR1 is KGHSH and CDR2 is LQKENI. There are 16 residues in the CDR3. The chain's CDR3 is CASSPLLAGDTGELFF. As DNA, the CDR3 is TGTGCCAGCTCCCCACTCCTAGCGGGAGACACCGGGGAGCTGTTTTTT. Filled out from reference TRBV18 and TRBJ2-2, the complete variable domain reads NAGVMQNPRHLVRRRGQEARLRCSPMKGHSHVYWYRQLPEEGLKFMVYLQKENIIDESGMPKERFSAEFPKEGPSILRIQQVVRGDSAAYFCASSPLLAGDTGELFFGEGSRLTVL.

The CDR3 sequence is CASSFYRVGYEQYF. CDR3 in DNA: TGTGCCAGCAGCTTTTACAGGGTTGGGTACGAGCAGTACTTC. The chain carries TRBV11-2 and TRBJ2-7; D may be TRBD1 (6 bases). This CDR3 spans 14 amino acids. Deletions cut 3 bases from V and 4 bases from J, with 13 bases between. CDR1 is SGHAT, CDR2 FQNNGV, per germline.

The chain uses TRBV2 and TRBJ1-1, with TRBD1 matching over 7 bases. The CDR3 consists of 15 residues. CDR1 is SNHLY and CDR2 is FYNNEI in the germline V gene. The junction had 3 bases not matched to a gene; V was cut back by 2 bases and J by 0 bases. This CDR3 is CASSEQGQMNTEAFF. CDR3 DNA: TGTGCCAGCAGTGAACAGGGACAGATGAACACTGAAGCTTTCTTT.

CDR3 in amino acids: CASSQEAQRYGYTF. The CDR3 DNA reads as TGCGCCAGCAGCCAAGAAGCTCAGAGATATGGCTACACCTTC. This chain uses TRBV4-1 with TRBJ1-2; D not resolved. CDR1 MGHRA and CDR2 YSYEKL come from the germline V gene. The CDR3 extends over 14 amino acids. With 0 bases removed from V and 5 bases from J, the gap between germline ends came to 10 bases.

In DNA form, the CDR3 reads TGTGCCAGCAGCCCCAAACCGACGTCCCGGGGGGCCTACGAGCAGTACTTC. This encodes CASSPKPTSRGAYEQYF. The chain is built from TRBV7-6 and TRBJ2-7, with 7 bases that match TRBD2. V was pared by 5 bases and J by 2 bases, with 15 bases of the junction left unmatched. The CDR3 loop spans 17 amino acids. Germline loops: CDR1 SGHVS, CDR2 FNYEAQ.

The chain links TRBV5-1 to TRBJ2-3; 7 bases are shared with TRBD1. Germline CDR1 SGHRS, CDR2 YFSETQ. The V gene end was trimmed by 0 bases and the J gene end by 4 bases; junction bases not matched to a gene: 2. CDR3 length: 14 amino acids. The CDR3 DNA reads as TGCGCCAGCAGCTTGGAAGGACAGGCAGATACGCAGTATTTT. It yields the protein CASSLEGQADTQYF.

The gene calls are TRBV28 and TRBJ1-3; possible D gene TRBD1, 5 bases. The V gene lost 5 bases and the J gene lost 0 bases, with 11 bases spanning the gap. Germline-derived CDR1 and CDR2 are MDHEN and SYDVKM. The CDR3 is 15 amino acids. The CDR3 coding sequence is TGTGCCAGCAGTGGGGGGGTCCCCTCTGGAAACACCATATATTTT. This codes for CASSGGVPSGNTIYF.

The genes are TRBV21-1 and TRBJ1-2. TRBV21-1 counts as a pseudogene. The CDR3 covers 13 residues. Here the CDR3 DNA reads TGTGCCAGCCACCGCGCCGGACCCTATGGCTACACCTTC. This sequence encodes CASHRAGPYGYTF.

Only one count was recorded for this clone. The V and J genes are TRBV27 and TRBJ2-3; 7 positions agree with TRBD2. Germline CDR1 reads MNHEY; CDR2 reads SMNVEV (reference sequence). The J segment lost 5 bases and the V segment lost 3 bases, leaving 8 bases of the junction unmatched. There are 15 residues in the CDR3. The CDR3 DNA is TGTGCCAGCAGTTTCGACGGGAGGAGAGGAGATACGCAGTATTTT. Translated: CASSFDGRRGDTQYF.

The chain uses TRBV7-7 and TRBJ2-2; maybe TRBD1 (6 bases). The CDR3 covers 15 residues. The V gene lost 5 bases and the J gene lost 0 bases, with 10 bases spanning the gap. CDR1 SSHAT and CDR2 FNYEAQ come from the germline V gene (reference sequence). CDR3 coding DNA: TGTGCCAGCAGCCCAGGGACAACGAACACCGGGGAGCTGTTTTTT. Translation gives CASSPGTTNTGELFF.

This clone has just a few counts. The genes are TRBV28 and TRBJ1-1, with TRBD1 as a possible D gene (5 bases). The V gene lost 3 bases and the J gene lost 7 bases, with 12 bases spanning the gap. Germline V gene sequence: CDR1 MDHEN, CDR2 SYDVKM. This CDR3 is 13 amino acids long. The CDR3 coding sequence is TGTGCCAGCAGTTTGTTGGGGCATGGTGAAGCTTTCTTT. Translating it yields CASSLLGHGEAFF.

This chain links TRBV18 with TRBJ2-2, with D tentatively TRBD2 (6 bases). The CDR3 covers 16 residues. V was cut by 1 base and J by 6 bases, with 15 bases left in between. In germline, CDR1 is KGHSH, CDR2 LQKENI. This chain's CDR3 is CASSPLTAGIPGELFF. CDR3 in DNA: TGTGCCAGCTCACCACTAACGGCGGGGATCCCCGGGGAGCTGTTTTTT. Using reference TRBV18 and TRBJ2-2 for the parts outside the CDR3, the full variable domain is NAGVMQNPRHLVRRRGQEARLRCSPMKGHSHVYWYRQLPEEGLKFMVYLQKENIIDESGMPKERFSAEFPKEGPSILRIQQVVRGDSAAYFCASSPLTAGIPGELFFGEGSRLTVL.

The gene calls are TRBV4-2 and TRBJ2-2; possibly TRBD2 for D (6 bases). Germline CDR1 is LGHNA and CDR2 is YNFKEQ. This CDR3 has 18 residues. V dropped 2 bases and J dropped 4 bases, with 20 bases sitting between them. The CDR3 sequence is CASSQLISLQEGTGELFF. In DNA form, the CDR3 reads TGTGCCAGCAGCCAATTAATTTCTCTTCAGGAGGGCACCGGGGAGCTGTTTTTT.

J is TRBJ2-5 and V is TRBV30; 10 positions match TRBD1. The J call may be faulty, since TRBJ2-7 better matches the DNA end. The CDR3 contains 14 residues. Germline V CDR1 and CDR2: GTSNPN, SVGIG (reference sequence). Written as DNA, the CDR3 is TGTGCCTGGAGTCGGACAGGGGGCTCCTACGAGCAGTACTTC. Its translation: CAWSRTGGSYEQYF.

This chain uses TRBV2 with TRBJ2-3; D perhaps matches TRBD1 (5 bases). Trimming took off 11 bases at V and 3 bases at J, with 15 bases between the two ends. Germline CDR1 is SNHLY and CDR2 is FYNNEI. This CDR3 spans 13 amino acids. The CDR3 sequence: CARQRKGTDTQYF. The CDR3 coding sequence is TGTGCCCGACAGAGGAAGGGAACAGATACGCAGTATTTT.

The chain links TRBV27 to TRBJ1-5; unclear D gene. Trimming took 2 bases from V and 9 from J, leaving 11 bases between them. From germline, CDR1 is MNHEY and CDR2 SMNVEV (reference sequence). There are 13 residues in the CDR3. Written as DNA, the CDR3 is TGTGCCAGCAGTTTAGTCCCCGCCGGGCCCCAGCATTTT. Its protein is CASSLVPAGPQHF.